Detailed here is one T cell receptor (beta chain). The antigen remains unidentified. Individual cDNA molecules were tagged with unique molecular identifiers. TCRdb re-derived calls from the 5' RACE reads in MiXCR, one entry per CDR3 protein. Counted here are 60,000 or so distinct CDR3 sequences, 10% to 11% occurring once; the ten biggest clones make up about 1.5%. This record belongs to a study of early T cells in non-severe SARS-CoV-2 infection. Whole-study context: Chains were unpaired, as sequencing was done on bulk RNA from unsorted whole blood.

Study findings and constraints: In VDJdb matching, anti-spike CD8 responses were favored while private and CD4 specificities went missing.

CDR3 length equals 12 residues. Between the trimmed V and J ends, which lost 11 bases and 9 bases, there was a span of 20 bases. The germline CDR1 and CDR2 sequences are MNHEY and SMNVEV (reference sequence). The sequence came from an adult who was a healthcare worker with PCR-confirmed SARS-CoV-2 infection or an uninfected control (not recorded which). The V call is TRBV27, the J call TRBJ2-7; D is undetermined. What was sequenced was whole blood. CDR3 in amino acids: CAHPSRFFGQYF. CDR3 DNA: TGTGCCCACCCGTCCAGGTTCTTCGGGCAGTACTTC.